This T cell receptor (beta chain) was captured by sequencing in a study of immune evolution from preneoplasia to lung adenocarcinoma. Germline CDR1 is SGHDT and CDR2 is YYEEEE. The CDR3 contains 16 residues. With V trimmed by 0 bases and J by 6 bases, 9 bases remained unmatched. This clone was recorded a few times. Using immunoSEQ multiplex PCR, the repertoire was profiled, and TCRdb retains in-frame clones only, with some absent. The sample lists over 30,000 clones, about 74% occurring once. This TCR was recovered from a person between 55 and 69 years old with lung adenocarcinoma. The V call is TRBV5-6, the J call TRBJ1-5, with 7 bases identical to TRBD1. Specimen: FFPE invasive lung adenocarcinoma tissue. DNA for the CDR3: TGTGCCAGCAGCTTGGGCCCCCCAGGGGGTTTTCAGCCCCAGCATTTT. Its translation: CASSLGPPGGFQPQHF.